The clone carrying this TCR beta chain was picked up a small number of times. This may arise from a read error, as a much more abundant clone is one base away. This specimen comes from a study of Graves' ophthalmopathy and Graves' hyperthyroidism. Transcripts of RNA were the source for amplifying TCR beta CDR3 regions. First-round RT-PCR employed HTBI primers, with a second-round multiplex PCR after it. TCRdb re-called the multiplex PCR reads with MiXCR, one entry per CDR3 protein. The repertoire holds around 660,000 distinct CDR3 sequences, with just over 40% as singletons. The germline V and J ends were trimmed by 7 bases and 6 bases, with 16 bases remaining between them. This CDR3 region has 13 residues. Germline V lookup: CDR1 SGDLS, CDR2 YYNGEE.

The sequenced sample was peripheral blood. This sequence joins TRBV9 and TRBJ1-1; no clear D. This clonotype originated in an adult man with Graves' ophthalmopathy. This chain's CDR3 is CASGPSGRPEAFF. In DNA form, the CDR3 reads TGTGCCAGCGGCCCATCAGGACGCCCTGAAGCTTTCTTT.